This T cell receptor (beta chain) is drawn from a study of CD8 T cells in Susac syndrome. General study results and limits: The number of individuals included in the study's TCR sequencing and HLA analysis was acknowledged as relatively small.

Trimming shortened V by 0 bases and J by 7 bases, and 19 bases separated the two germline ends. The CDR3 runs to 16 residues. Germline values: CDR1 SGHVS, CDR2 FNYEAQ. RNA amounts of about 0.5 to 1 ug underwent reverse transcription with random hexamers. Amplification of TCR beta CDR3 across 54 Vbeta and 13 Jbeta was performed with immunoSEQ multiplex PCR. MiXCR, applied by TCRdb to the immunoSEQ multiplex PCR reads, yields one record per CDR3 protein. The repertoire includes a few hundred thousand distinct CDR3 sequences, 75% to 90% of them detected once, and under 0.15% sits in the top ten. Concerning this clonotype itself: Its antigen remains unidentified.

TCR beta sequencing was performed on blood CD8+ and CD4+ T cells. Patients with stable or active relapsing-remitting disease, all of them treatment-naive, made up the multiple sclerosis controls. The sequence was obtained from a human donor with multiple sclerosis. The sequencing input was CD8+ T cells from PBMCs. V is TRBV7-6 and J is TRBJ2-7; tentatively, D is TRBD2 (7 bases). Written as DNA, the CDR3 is TGTGCCAGCAGCTTAGCTCCTGAGGGGGGGTCGCGGGAGCAGTACTTC. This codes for CASSLAPEGGSREQYF.